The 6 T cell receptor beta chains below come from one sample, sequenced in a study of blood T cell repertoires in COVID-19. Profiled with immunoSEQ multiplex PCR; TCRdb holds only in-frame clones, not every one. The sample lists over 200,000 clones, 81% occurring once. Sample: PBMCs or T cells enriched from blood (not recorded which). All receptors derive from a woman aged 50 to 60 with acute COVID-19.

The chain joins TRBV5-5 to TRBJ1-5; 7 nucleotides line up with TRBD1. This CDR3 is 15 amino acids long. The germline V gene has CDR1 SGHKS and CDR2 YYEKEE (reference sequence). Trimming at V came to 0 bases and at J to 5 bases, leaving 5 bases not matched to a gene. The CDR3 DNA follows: TGTGCCAGCAGCTTGGCCGGGACAGAATATCAGCCCCAGCATTTT. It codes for CASSLAGTEYQPQHF.

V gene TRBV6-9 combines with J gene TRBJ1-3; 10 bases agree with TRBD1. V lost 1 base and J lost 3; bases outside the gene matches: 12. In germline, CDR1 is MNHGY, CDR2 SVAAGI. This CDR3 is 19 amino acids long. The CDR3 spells CASSYFRGQGLPGGNTIYF. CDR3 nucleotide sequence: TGTGCCAGCAGTTATTTTCGGGGACAGGGGTTACCTGGTGGAAACACCATATATTTT.

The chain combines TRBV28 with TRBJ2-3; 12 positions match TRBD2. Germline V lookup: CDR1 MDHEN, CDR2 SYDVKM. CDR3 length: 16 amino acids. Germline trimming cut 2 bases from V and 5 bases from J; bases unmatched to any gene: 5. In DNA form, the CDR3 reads TGTGCCAGCAGTTTAACTAGCGGGGGGCCTGGAGATACGCAGTATTTT. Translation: CASSLTSGGPGDTQYF.

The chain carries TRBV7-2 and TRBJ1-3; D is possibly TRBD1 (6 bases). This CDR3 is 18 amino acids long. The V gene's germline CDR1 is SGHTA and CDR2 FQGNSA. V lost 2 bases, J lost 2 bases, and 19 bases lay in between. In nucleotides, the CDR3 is TGTGCCAGCAGCTTAATATCTGCGGGGGCTACGGCTGGAAACACCATATATTTT. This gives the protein CASSLISAGATAGNTIYF. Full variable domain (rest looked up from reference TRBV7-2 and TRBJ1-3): GAGVSQSPSNKVTEKGKDVELRCDPISGHTALYWYRQSLGQGLEFLIYFQGNSAPDKSGLPSDRFSAERTGGSVSTLTIQRTQQEDSAVYLCASSLISAGATAGNTIYFGEGSWLTVV.

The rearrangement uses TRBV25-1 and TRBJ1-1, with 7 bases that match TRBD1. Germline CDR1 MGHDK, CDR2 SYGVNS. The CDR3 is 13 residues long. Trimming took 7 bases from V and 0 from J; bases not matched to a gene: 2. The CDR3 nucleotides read TGTGCCAGCAAGGGACAGCTGAACACTGAAGCTTTCTTT. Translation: CASKGQLNTEAFF.

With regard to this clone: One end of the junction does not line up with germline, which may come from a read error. The CDR3, as DNA: TGTGCCAGCTCCGACAGGGGGATGAGTCGGGTTCTCTTT. Translating gives CASSDRGMSRVLF. V usage is TRBV18 and J usage is TRBJ1-1; TRBD1 matches at 9 bases. This CDR3 has 13 amino acids. Per the germline V gene, CDR1 is KGHSH and CDR2 is LQKENI.